The T cell receptor (beta chain) under discussion was sequenced for a study of memory CD4+ T cells and cytomegalovirus serostatus. Across the study: Donors were healthy Belgian adults, fewer than ten CMV seropositive and fewer than 30 seronegative.

Of note for this clone: Its antigen is still unknown.

Study observations and caveats: 67 of 164 known CMV-associated TCRbeta sequences appeared in CD4+ memory.

The sort gate was single viable CD3+CD4+CD8-CD45RO+ cells for memory CD4+ T cells. CD4+ T cells were isolated by positive magnetic selection. Per the original data handling: After removing out-of-frame reads, approximately 2 million distinct TCRbeta sequences remained. Sequencing used immunoSEQ multiplex PCR; TCRdb keeps in-frame clones, though not all of them. V, J and clone size are those of that table, while D and trimming were read from the DNA. This sample has fewer than 90,000 clones, with about 73% found just once. Per germline, CDR1 SEHNR and CDR2 FQNEAQ (reference sequence). The CDR3 sequence is 15 residues long. V lost 1 base and J 1 base, leaving 8 bases between the germline ends.

Source material: memory CD4+ T cells from blood. This chain links TRBV7-9 with TRBJ1-5; D possibly corresponds to TRBD1 (6 bases). The sequence was obtained from an adult in good health and CMV-seropositive. The CDR3 nucleotides read TGTGCCAGCAGCTTAGGGACAGCGAGCAATCAGCCCCAGCATTTT. Translating gives CASSLGTASNQPQHF.